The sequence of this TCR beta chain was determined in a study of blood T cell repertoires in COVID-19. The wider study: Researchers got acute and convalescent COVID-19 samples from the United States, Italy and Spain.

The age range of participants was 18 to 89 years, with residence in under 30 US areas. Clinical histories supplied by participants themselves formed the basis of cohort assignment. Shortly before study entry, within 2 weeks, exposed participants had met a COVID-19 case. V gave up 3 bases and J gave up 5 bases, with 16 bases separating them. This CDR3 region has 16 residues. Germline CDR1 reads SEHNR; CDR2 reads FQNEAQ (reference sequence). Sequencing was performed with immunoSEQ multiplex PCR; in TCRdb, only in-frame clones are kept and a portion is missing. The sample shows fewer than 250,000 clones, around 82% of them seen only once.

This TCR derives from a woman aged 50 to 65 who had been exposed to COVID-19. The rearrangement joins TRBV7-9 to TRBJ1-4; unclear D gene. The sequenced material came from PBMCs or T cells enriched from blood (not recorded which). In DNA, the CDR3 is TGTGCCAGCAGCTTCCTCGGGAGGGCGGGGAATGAAAAACTGTTTTTT. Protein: CASSFLGRAGNEKLFF.